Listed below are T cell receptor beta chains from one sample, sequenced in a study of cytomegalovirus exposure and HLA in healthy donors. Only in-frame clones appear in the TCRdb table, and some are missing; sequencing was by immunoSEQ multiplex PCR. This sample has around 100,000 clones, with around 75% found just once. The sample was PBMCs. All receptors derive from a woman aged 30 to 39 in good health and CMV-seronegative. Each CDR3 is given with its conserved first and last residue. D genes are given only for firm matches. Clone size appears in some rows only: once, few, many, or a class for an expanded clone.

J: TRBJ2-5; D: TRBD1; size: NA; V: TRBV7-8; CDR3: CASSSRTGMDETQYF; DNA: TGTGCCAGCAGCTCGAGGACAGGGATGGACGAGACCCAGTACTTC
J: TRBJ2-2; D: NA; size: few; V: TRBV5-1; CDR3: CASSLVSGELFF; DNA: TGCGCCAGCAGCTTGGTATCGGGGGAGCTGTTTTTT
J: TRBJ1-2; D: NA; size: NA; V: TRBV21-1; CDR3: CASSKVWASSNYGYTF; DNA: TGTGCCAGCAGCAAAGTGTGGGCCTCCTCTAACTATGGCTACACCTTC
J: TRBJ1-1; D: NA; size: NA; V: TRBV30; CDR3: CATLAAGTEAFF; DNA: TGTGCCACCCTCGCGGCGGGAACTGAAGCTTTCTTT
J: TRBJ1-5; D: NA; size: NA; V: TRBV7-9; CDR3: CASSWGGRGQPQHF; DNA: TGTGCCAGCAGCTGGGGGGGGCGCGGGCAGCCCCAGCATTTT
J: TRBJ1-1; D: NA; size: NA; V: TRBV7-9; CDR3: CASSLAAGTEAFF; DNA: TGTGCCAGCAGCTTAGCGGCAGGAACTGAAGCTTTCTTT
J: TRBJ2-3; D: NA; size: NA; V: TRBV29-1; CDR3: CSVEDDFTDTQYF; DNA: TGCAGCGTTGAAGATGACTTCACAGATACGCAGTATTTT
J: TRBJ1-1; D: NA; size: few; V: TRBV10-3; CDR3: CAISESFVPRRNTEAFF; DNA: TGTGCCATCAGTGAGTCGTTCGTACCCAGGCGGAACACTGAAGCTTTCTTT
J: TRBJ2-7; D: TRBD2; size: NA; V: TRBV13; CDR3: CASSRGTSGDRYYEQYF; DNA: TGTGCCAGCAGCCGGGGGACTAGCGGGGATCGCTACTACGAGCAGTACTTC
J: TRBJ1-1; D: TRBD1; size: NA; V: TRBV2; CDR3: CASLPQGVDTEAFF; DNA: TGTGCCAGCCTGCCGCAGGGGGTAGACACTGAAGCTTTCTTT
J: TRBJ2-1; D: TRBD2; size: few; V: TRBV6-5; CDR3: CASSSAGLAGGKQFF; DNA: TGTGCCAGCAGTTCGGCGGGACTAGCGGGAGGTAAGCAGTTCTTC
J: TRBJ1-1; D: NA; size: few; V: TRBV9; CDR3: CASSAPNVGGNTEAFF; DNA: TGTGCCAGCAGCGCTCCGAATGTTGGGGGCAACACTGAAGCTTTCTTT
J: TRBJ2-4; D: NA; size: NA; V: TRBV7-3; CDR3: CASSLTGRGGGKNIQYF; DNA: TGTGCCAGCAGCTTAACAGGCAGGGGCGGCGGCAAAAACATTCAGTACTTC
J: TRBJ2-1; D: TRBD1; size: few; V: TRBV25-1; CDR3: CASGRQGYEQFF; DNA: TGTGCCAGCGGGAGACAGGGCTATGAGCAGTTCTTC
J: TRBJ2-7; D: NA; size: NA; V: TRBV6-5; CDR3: CASPDSQTYEQYF; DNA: TGTGCCAGCCCCGACAGCCAGACCTACGAGCAGTACTTC
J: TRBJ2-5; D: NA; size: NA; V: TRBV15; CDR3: CATSNLPLGLEETQYF; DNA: TGTGCCACCAGCAACCTGCCTTTGGGGCTTGAGGAGACCCAGTACTTC
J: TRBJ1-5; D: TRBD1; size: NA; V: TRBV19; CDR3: CASSTGGLRNQPQHF; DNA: TGTGCCAGTAGTACAGGGGGGCTACGCAATCAGCCCCAGCATTTT
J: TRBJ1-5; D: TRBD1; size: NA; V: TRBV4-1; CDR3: CASSQDTTGGNQPQHF; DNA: TGCGCCAGCAGCCAAGATACAACAGGGGGGAATCAGCCCCAGCATTTT
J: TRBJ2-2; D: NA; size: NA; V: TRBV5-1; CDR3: CASREELTGELFF; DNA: TGCGCCAGCAGAGAGGAGTTAACCGGGGAGCTGTTTTTT
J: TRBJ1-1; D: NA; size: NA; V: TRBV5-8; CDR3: CASSLPSKNTEAFF; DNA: TGTGCCAGCAGCCTACCTTCGAAGAACACTGAAGCTTTCTTT
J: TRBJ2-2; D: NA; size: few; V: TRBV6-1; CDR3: CASSPGQSDTGELFF; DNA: TGTGCCAGCAGTCCAGGACAGAGCGACACCGGGGAGCTGTTTTTT
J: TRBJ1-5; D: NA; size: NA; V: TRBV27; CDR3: CASGVGSNQPQHF; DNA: TGTGCCAGCGGAGTAGGTAGCAATCAGCCCCAGCATTTT
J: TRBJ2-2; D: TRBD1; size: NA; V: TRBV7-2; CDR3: CASSGQGNTGELFF; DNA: TGTGCCAGCAGTGGACAGGGAAACACCGGGGAGCTGTTTTTT